Sequencing of this TCR beta chain was carried out in a study of human T cells and chemical hapten exposure (dated by TCRdb to about 2021). Broadly, across the study: For sensitization, 2% DPC in acetone was applied to an approximately 2 cm by approximately 2 cm area of upper inner arm skin. The patient cohort, mostly female, included alopecia areata with under or over 50% scalp involvement, alopecia totalis and alopecia universalis. Libraries were combined into a pool for sequencing, and differences in TCR yield between samples came mainly from small differences in library volumes within the pool. Some 29 alopecia patients provided blood for TCR sequencing at one to four time points (pre-sensitization, 2, 6 and 24 weeks). Patch testing was done on the upper back using Finn chambers containing 0.01% DPC, and results were scored after 6 days according to International Contact Dermatitis Research Group standards. Patient blood was sampled pre-sensitization (week 0) and at 2, 6 and about 24 weeks after DPC sensitization. Throughout the approximately 25-week study period, patients were also given weekly therapeutic DPC doses on the scalp. Peripheral blood TCR repertoire changes were tracked in vivo in alopecia patients during primary and secondary sensitization to the hapten diphenylcyclopropenone (DPC). Study-wide conclusions, independent of this receptor: Because all patients had alopecia, a presumed autoimmune disease, the immune response of the patients might differ from that of healthy individuals. After repeated subsampling, changes were observed in the strength of the expansion versus patch-test correlation and in the threshold at which the correlation became significant. DPC sensitization did not change how many TCRs were above 1 in 1000 frequency, and no evidence was found of alterations in global repertoire structure. The number of PT1 expanded TCRs positively correlated with patch test score, significant at thresholds 8, 16 and 32 but not 4. Compared with pre-sensitization or healthy control sets, expanded TCRs formed significantly more large CDR3 similarity clusters, which is consistent with antigen-driven responses.

A word on this clonotype: Its antigen specificity is not known. Qualities for individual bases were not recorded, and no much larger clone is one base off.

Explained via the paper, the time point label denotes: patch test 1, 2 weeks after DPC sensitization. In light of the paper, this sample's treatment or condition label describes: therapeutic diphenylcyclopropenone sensitization with weekly scalp DPC. At each patch-test visit, blood was drawn before the patch test was applied. Patients were considered eligible if aged 18 to 70, diagnosed with alopecia and deemed suitable for DPC therapy, and patients were excluded if pregnant. Total RNA was extracted from unfractionated whole blood collected in Tempus Blood RNA tubes. There are 15 amino acids in the CDR3, from cysteine to phenylalanine inclusive. Only the CDR3 DNA is retained, 45 bases long and in frame from the first base. CDR1 and CDR2 were assigned from the germline V gene as WSHSY and SAAADI. V is cut by 4 bases and J by 5 bases, and the space between the germline ends is 15 bases. Library prep was done by RACE. The run used a NextSeq 500. During library preparation, unique molecular identifiers were attached to individual cDNA molecules so that TCRs could be counted in a quantitative, reproducible way. From each blood RNA sample, both TCR alpha and TCR beta chains were sequenced. The original pipeline was this. The median number of TCRs per sample was some 100,000, ranging from 23,224 to 690,600. The Decombinator software suite was used to annotate V, J and CDR3 in the TCR reads. Every sample was subsampled to the same number of TCRs (28,000) for the PS versus PT1 abundance plots. TCRs were defined as expanded if absent before sensitization and observed at least eight times at the 2-week time point. The public reads were reanalyzed by TCRdb: fastp trimming at Q25, MiXCR alignment, in-frame beta chains only. Each CDR3 protein gets just one entry, which takes the most common genes and DNA from the rows behind it. The V and J calls were determined by TCRdb, not by the authors. The sample has around 380,000 distinct CDR3 sequences on record, approximately 4.4% of them singletons. Under 3% of the sample belongs to the ten largest clones.

The chain is assembled from TRBV10-2 and TRBJ2-1; the D gene is possibly TRBD1 or TRBD2, each agreeing over 5 bases. Sequenced material: whole blood, taken in connection with sensitization to the hapten diphenylcyclopropenone (DPC). The TCR sequence derives from a woman aged 50 to 65 with alopecia areata. Some clones in this sample may be carry-over from other donors' samples. This receptor has the CDR3 CASSGRLVGDNEQFF. The DNA sequence is TGCGCCAGCAGTGGGAGGCTAGTGGGGGACAATGAGCAGTTCTTC.